Described below is a single TCR beta chain sequence and its context. Its recognized antigen is unknown. No much larger clonotype is one base removed from it; base qualities were not supplied. The record originates from a study of T cell responses to AZD1222 COVID-19 vaccine (dated by TCRdb to the early 2020s). General notes on the study: AZD1222 recipients with second doses at about 4 weeks or about 12 weeks were pooled, because spike-specific TCR depth and breadth did not differ between schedules. A total of 233 trial participants underwent TCR sequencing, of whom some 200 had received two doses of AZD1222 and about 26 had received two doses of the MenACWY control vaccine. Trial participants were enrolled into age subgroups of 18-55, 56-69 and 70-plus years, which contained approximately 150, 28 and 58 TCR-sequenced participants, respectively.

V was cut back by 1 base and J by 2 bases, leaving a gap of 9 bases between them. The CDR3 goes from the cysteine to the phenylalanine over 14 residues. Only the CDR3 portion is preserved as DNA: 42 bases, with reading frame beginning at the first base. Looking up the germline V gene yields CDR1 SGHAT and CDR2 FQNNGV. The CDR3 regions of human TCRbeta chains were analyzed by immunosequencing. For the original study's pipeline: TCRs in the repertoires were compared against a reference library of SARS-CoV-2-specific TCRs that had been generated with the MIRA antigen-specificity platform. Breadth was defined as the fraction of unique TCRs that were SARS-CoV-2-associated. Depth was defined as the fraction of total T cells that were SARS-CoV-2-associated. Using the MIRA data, every spike-specific TCR was mapped to the spike region that the TCR reacted to and assigned to either a CD4 or a CD8 class. Log10-transformed breadth and depth values were compared by one-way ANOVA with Sidak's multiple comparisons tests. TCRdb stores this immuneACCESS table with in-frame sequences only. Part of the clones is absent; in the studies checked, under half of the shortfall reflects unresolved V genes, and no reason is known for the rest. The D gene and trimming were derived from the DNA, and the V and J assignments and clone size from that table. Present in this sample are roughly 150,000 clones, around nine tenths of which were seen just once. The ten largest make up roughly 4.7% of the sample.

Overall study outcomes, separate from this receptor: Conclusions about previously exposed vaccinees were limited because only a handful of AZD1222 recipients were SARS-CoV-2 seropositive at baseline. Participants were mostly white British, with more females than males. The authors suggested clonal diversity may have been underestimated. In the small 56-69-year group, the increase in depth fell short of significance, most likely because of low power. The vaccine-associated CD4 TCRs covered the entire spike protein, and the dominant responses fell in regions 160-218 and 743-854. Because no day 14 peak-response samples were available, the repertoires could be characterized only after the peak T cell response. After two AZD1222 doses, spike-specific TCR breadth and depth were significantly higher than at day 0 and than in MenACWY recipients. Reportedly, almost half of the unique spike-specific TCRs recognized epitopes lying outside the regions that are mutated in the B.1.351 and B.1.1.7 variants.

In the paper's terms, the time point label means: baseline before first vaccination. The vaccinee samples were drawn from two UK trials, COV001 and COV002, one of which was a single-blind randomized controlled phase 2/3 trial testing AZD1222 (ChAdOx1 nCoV-19) in healthy adults. Trial participant PBMC samples were collected at day 0 and day 28 after the second dose for TCRbeta chain sequencing. This sequence uses TRBV11-2 and TRBJ2-7, with the D gene tentatively TRBD1 or TRBD2, based on 5 matching bases in each. The sequencing used peripheral blood, collected on day 0 of AZD1222 vaccination. The source is an adult in good health. The nucleotides read TGTGCCAGCAGCTTAGCTGGGGGACCCTACGAGCAGTACTTC. Translated, it reads CASSLAGGPYEQYF.